This TCR beta chain derives from a study of cytomegalovirus exposure and HLA in healthy donors. The PCR contained 60 Vbeta and 13 Jbeta primers. Some clones are missing from TCRdb's copy, which holds only in-frame ones; the method was immunoSEQ multiplex PCR. The repertoire holds about 140,000 clones, about 70% seen once, with under 11% in the top ten. Trimming removed 5 bases from V and 0 bases from J, with 14 bases in between. The CDR3 runs to 16 residues. The germline gives CDR1 MNHEY, CDR2 SMNVEV (reference sequence). What was sequenced was PBMCs. This chain joins TRBV27 and TRBJ2-1; D ambiguous. This TCR came from a young man in good health and CMV-seropositive. For the CDR3, the DNA is TGTGCCAGCAGTCGATTACGAGGTAGCTCCTACAATGAGCAGTTCTTC. As protein: CASSRLRGSSYNEQFF.